This is a list of T cell receptor beta chains from one sample in a study of shared clonotypes between healthy human individuals. Profiling relied on immunoSEQ multiplex PCR, and the TCRdb table lists in-frame clones only, not all of them. Of approximately 2,000,000 clones in the sample, around 93% were seen once. Sequencing was carried out using naive CD8+ T cells from PBMCs. The origin of the receptors is a man between 18 and 35 years old in good health. Some clones in this sample may be carry-over from other donors' samples. Both conserved end residues are part of each CDR3. The D gene is left open where the match is weak. Part of the rows lack a size; the others show once, few, many or a class for expanded clones.

TRBJ2-1,.,TRBV4-3,TRBD2,TGCGCCAGCAGCCAAGATCTAACTAGCGGGAGCGTCCCCAATGAGCAGTTCTTC,CASSQDLTSGSVPNEQFF
TRBJ1-2,.,TRBV7-9,.,TGTGCCAGCAGCTTAGCGGGGTTTGAAGGCTACACCTTC,CASSLAGFEGYTF
TRBJ2-7,.,TRBV27,TRBD2,TGTGCCAGCACCCCCCTAGCGGGGTCCTCCTACAAGCAGTACTTC,CASTPLAGSSYKQYF
TRBJ2-7,.,TRBV28,.,TGTGCCAGCAGTTTAACGGTCCTTTACGAGCAGTACTTC,CASSLTVLYEQYF
TRBJ1-3,.,TRBV27,TRBD1,TGTGCCAGCAGTCGCAGGGGGAGCTCTGGAAACACCATATATTTT,CASSRRGSSGNTIYF
TRBJ2-6,.,TRBV7-2,.,TGTGCCAGCAGCTTAATCTTAAGACTGAGCTCTGGGGCCAACGTCCTGACTTTC,CASSLILRLSSGANVLTF
TRBJ2-3,.,TRBV5-1,.,TGCGCCAGCAGCCTCCGACAGGGACTCACAGATACGCAGTATTTT,CASSLRQGLTDTQYF
TRBJ2-2,.,TRBV4-1,TRBD1,TGCGCCAGCAGCCAAAAGGGACAGGGGGCAGCCGGGGAGCTGTTTTTT,CASSQKGQGAAGELFF
TRBJ2-4,.,TRBV25-1,TRBD1,TGTGCCAGCTCGGGACAGAGCCTAGCCAAAAACATTCAGTACTTC,CASSGQSLAKNIQYF
TRBJ1-5,.,TRBV19,.,TGTGCCAGTAACCGGGACCGTGGATCGCCCCAGCATTTT,CASNRDRGSPQHF
TRBJ2-1,.,TRBV4-1,TRBD2,TGCGCCAGCAGCCAAGGGGGGGGCTCCTACAATGAGCAGTTCTTC,CASSQGGGSYNEQFF
TRBJ2-7,.,TRBV28,.,TGTGCCAGCAGTTCCCGGGCGTCCTACGAGCAGTACTTC,CASSSRASYEQYF
TRBJ2-1,.,TRBV5-4,.,TGTGCCAGCAGGAATTTCTTCTCCTCCCTCTCCTACAATGAGCAGTTCTTC,CASRNFFSSLSYNEQFF
TRBJ2-7,.,TRBV19,.,TGTGCCAGTAGTATAGTCCCCCCGGGGCGGTACGAGCAGTACTTC,CASSIVPPGRYEQYF
TRBJ2-5,.,TRBV5-1,.,TGCGCCAGCAGCTTGGTCGGAGAGACCCAGTACTTC,CASSLVGETQYF
TRBJ2-7,.,TRBV30,.,TGTGCCTGGAGTTCTCGCATGAAACGGGCAGGGTCCTACGAGCAGTACTTC,CAWSSRMKRAGSYEQYF
TRBJ1-5,.,TRBV11-2,.,TGTGCCAGCAGCCTCGGGCGGTTTAGCAATCAGCCCCAGCATTTT,CASSLGRFSNQPQHF
TRBJ2-5,once,TRBV11-2,TRBD1,TGTGCCAGCAGCCCCAGGGGGGAGACCCAGTACTTC,CASSPRGETQYF
TRBJ1-3,once,TRBV6-5,.,TGTGCCAGCAGTTACTCGAGGGTCGGGGTCGGAAACACCATATATTTT,CASSYSRVGVGNTIYF
TRBJ2-2,few,TRBV11-1,.,TGTGCCAGCAGCTTAGTTGGAGTGAACGCCGGGGAGCTGTTTTTT,CASSLVGVNAGELFF
TRBJ1-1,few,TRBV9,.,TGTGCCAGCAGCGTAGGAGTTGGCACTGAAGCTTTCTTT,CASSVGVGTEAFF
TRBJ2-3,.,TRBV19,TRBD2,TGTGCCAGTAGTATCTGGGAGGGGACAGATACGCAGTATTTT,CASSIWEGTDTQYF
TRBJ2-1,.,TRBV5-1,TRBD2,TGCGCCAGCAGCTTGGGTAGCGGGAGAAACAATGAGCAGTTCTTC,CASSLGSGRNNEQFF
TRBJ1-1,.,TRBV4-2,.,TGTGCCAGCAGCGGAATGGACAGTTTGAACACTGAAGCTTTCTTT,CASSGMDSLNTEAFF
TRBJ2-1,once,TRBV28,.,TGTGCCAGCAGTTTACTCCGTGAGCAGTTCTTC,CASSLLREQFF
TRBJ1-1,.,TRBV9,.,TGTGCCAGCAGCGTAGGCCGGGGTACTGACACTGAAGCTTTCTTT,CASSVGRGTDTEAFF
TRBJ2-1,once,TRBV9,TRBD2,TGTGCCAGCAGCGCCCCGACTAGCGGGGCTCCCAATGAGCAGTTCTTC,CASSAPTSGAPNEQFF
TRBJ1-3,.,TRBV5-1,.,TGCGCCAGCAGCTTGGCCTCGGGGGTAGGAAACACCATATATTTT,CASSLASGVGNTIYF
TRBJ1-1,.,TRBV7-9,.,TGTGCCAGCAGCCTACCGACAGGTCCCGAACTTACTGAAGCTTTCTTT,CASSLPTGPELTEAFF
TRBJ1-2,.,TRBV7-2,.,TGTGCCAGCAGTTCGGCAGTCTATGGCTACACCTTC,CASSSAVYGYTF
TRBJ1-2,.,TRBV29-1,.,TGCAGCGTTGAATGGGGGGCCTATGGCTACACCTTC,CSVEWGAYGYTF
TRBJ2-7,.,TRBV15,.,TGTGCCACCAGCAGAGATATAGGACCCTACGAGCAGTACTTC,CATSRDIGPYEQYF
TRBJ2-1,.,TRBV19,.,TGTGCCAGTACGACGGGGGCTAGCTCCTACAATGAGCAGTTCTTC,CASTTGASSYNEQFF
TRBJ2-2,.,TRBV2,TRBD2,TGTGCCAGCACGGGACTAGCGGACGAACGCACCGGGGAGCTGTTTTTT,CASTGLADERTGELFF
TRBJ2-1,.,TRBV19,TRBD1,TGTGCCAGTAGTATAGGTCGGACAGGGGGCGAGGAAAATGAGCAGTTCTTC,CASSIGRTGGEENEQFF
TRBJ2-4,.,TRBV19,.,TGTGCCAGTAGTCTTACCGGGGCCCGAGGGAACATTCAGTACTTC,CASSLTGARGNIQYF
TRBJ2-3,.,TRBV6-5,.,TGTGCCAGCAGTACTCGGGCCAGAGATACGCAGTATTTT,CASSTRARDTQYF
TRBJ1-5,.,TRBV7-8,.,TGTGCCAGCAGCTTAGATCACAGCCAATATAGCAATCAGCCCCAGCATTTT,CASSLDHSQYSNQPQHF
TRBJ1-5,.,TRBV27,.,TGTGCCAGCACCCCTAGGGTGTGGATAGACAATCAGCCCCAGCATTTT,CASTPRVWIDNQPQHF
TRBJ1-3,.,TRBV10-3,.,TGTGCCATCAGTGAGTCGAGAGGCAGGGCTAACTCTGGAAACACCATATATTTT,CAISESRGRANSGNTIYF
TRBJ2-7,.,TRBV10-3,TRBD1,TGTGCCATCAGTGAAGGACAGGGGAACTACGAGCAGTACTTC,CAISEGQGNYEQYF
TRBJ1-5,.,TRBV9,TRBD1,TGTGCCAGCAGCCCAGGGGGCGGAAATCAGCCCCAGCATTTT,CASSPGGGNQPQHF
TRBJ1-2,.,TRBV7-2,.,TGTGCCAGCAGCTCGCGCGGAGAGGGCTACACCTTC,CASSSRGEGYTF
TRBJ2-5,.,TRBV5-4,.,TGTGCCAGCAGCTTTTGGGGGGAAGAGACCCAGTACTTC,CASSFWGEETQYF
TRBJ1-5,.,TRBV6-4,TRBD1,TGTGCCAGCAGTGACACGCTACAGGGAAGAGGGGGCTATAGCAATCAGCCCCAGCATTTT,CASSDTLQGRGGYSNQPQHF
TRBJ1-3,.,TRBV27,.,TGTGCCAGCAGTTTATTCCCGTTAGGGGGCACCATATATTTT,CASSLFPLGGTIYF
TRBJ2-7,.,TRBV6-5,TRBD2,TGTGCCAGCAGTTTAACTAGCGTTGCGTACGAGCAGTACTTC,CASSLTSVAYEQYF
TRBJ1-4,.,TRBV10-3,.,TGTGCCATCAAAGCGGGTGTTAATGAAAAACTGTTTTTT,CAIKAGVNEKLFF
TRBJ1-5,.,TRBV9,.,TGTGCCGCCGATGAGCGCCATAGCAATCAGCCCCAGCATTTT,CAADERHSNQPQHF
TRBJ1-2,.,TRBV9,TRBD1,TGTGCCACGGACGATACAGGGGCGCAGAACTACTATGGCTACACCTTC,CATDDTGAQNYYGYTF
TRBJ2-2,.,TRBV10-3,.,TGTGCCATCAGACCCAAGGGCGGGGAGCTGTTTTTT,CAIRPKGGELFF
TRBJ1-1,.,TRBV7-6,.,TGTGCCAGCAGTGATGGGTTTAACACTGAAGCTTTCTTT,CASSDGFNTEAFF
TRBJ2-3,.,TRBV28,TRBD1,TGTGCCAGCAGTTTTGACTCCTCGGGACAGATCACAGATACGCAGTATTTT,CASSFDSSGQITDTQYF
TRBJ2-7,.,TRBV28,TRBD2,TGTGCCAGCAGTTCGGGACTAGCGGGGCCCCTCGTACCCTACGAGCAGTACTTC,CASSSGLAGPLVPYEQYF
TRBJ2-1,.,TRBV5-1,TRBD2,TGCGCCAGCAGCTTGGCCGATGCTGGGACTACCCTTTACAATGAGCAGTTCTTC,CASSLADAGTTLYNEQFF
TRBJ2-1,.,TRBV6-6,.,TGTGCCAGCAGATTAGGACCTCTCGACGATGAGCAGTTCTTC,CASRLGPLDDEQFF
TRBJ1-1,.,TRBV7-9,TRBD1,TGTGCCAGCAGCTTACAGACAGGGGGAGCGAACACTGAAGCTTTCTTT,CASSLQTGGANTEAFF